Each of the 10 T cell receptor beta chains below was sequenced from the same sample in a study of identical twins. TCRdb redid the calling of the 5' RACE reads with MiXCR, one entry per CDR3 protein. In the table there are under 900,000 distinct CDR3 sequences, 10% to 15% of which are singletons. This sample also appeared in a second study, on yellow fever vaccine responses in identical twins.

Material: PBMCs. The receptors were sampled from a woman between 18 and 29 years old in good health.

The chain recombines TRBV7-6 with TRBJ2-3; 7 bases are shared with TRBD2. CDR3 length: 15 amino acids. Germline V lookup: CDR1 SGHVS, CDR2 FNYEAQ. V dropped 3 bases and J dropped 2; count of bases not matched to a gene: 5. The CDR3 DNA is TGTGCCAGCAGCTTTCGGGACTACGTCACAGATACGCAGTATTTT. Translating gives CASSFRDYVTDTQYF.

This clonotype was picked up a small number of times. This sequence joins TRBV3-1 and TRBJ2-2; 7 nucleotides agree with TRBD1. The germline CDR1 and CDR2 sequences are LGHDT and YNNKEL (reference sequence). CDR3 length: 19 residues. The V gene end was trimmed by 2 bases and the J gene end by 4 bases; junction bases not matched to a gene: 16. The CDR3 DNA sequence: TGTGCCAGCAGCCAAAAGCCACTCGGCACAGGGGCGCCCACCGGGGAGCTGTTTTTT. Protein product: CASSQKPLGTGAPTGELFF.

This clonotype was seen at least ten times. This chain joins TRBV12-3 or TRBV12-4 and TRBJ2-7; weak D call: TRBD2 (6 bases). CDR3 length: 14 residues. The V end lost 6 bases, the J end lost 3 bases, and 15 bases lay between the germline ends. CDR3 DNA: TGTGCCAGCAGCCGCCGGGGGTTTGGCTACGAGCAGTACTTC. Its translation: CASSRRGFGYEQYF.

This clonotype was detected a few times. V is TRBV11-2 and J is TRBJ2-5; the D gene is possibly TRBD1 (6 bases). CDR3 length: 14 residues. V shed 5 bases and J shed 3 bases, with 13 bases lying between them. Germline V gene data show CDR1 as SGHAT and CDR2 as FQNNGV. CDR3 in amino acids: CASSPTGKEETQYF. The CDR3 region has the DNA TGTGCCAGCAGCCCAACAGGGAAGGAAGAGACCCAGTACTTC.

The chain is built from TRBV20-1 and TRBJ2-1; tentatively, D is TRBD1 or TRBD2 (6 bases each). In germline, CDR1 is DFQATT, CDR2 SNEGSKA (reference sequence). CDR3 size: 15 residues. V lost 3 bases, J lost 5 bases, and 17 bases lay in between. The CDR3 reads CSASWTLGGNNEQFF. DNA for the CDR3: TGCAGTGCTAGCTGGACCCTGGGGGGCAACAATGAGCAGTTCTTC.

DNA of the CDR3: TGCAGTGCCCGAATCCCCCTTGGGACAGGGGAAAGAGATACGCAGTATTTT. Its protein is CSARIPLGTGERDTQYF. This chain links TRBV20-1 with TRBJ2-3, with 10 bases identical to TRBD1. The CDR3 is 17 residues long. Germline CDR1 and CDR2: DFQATT and SNEGSKA (reference sequence). Unmatched junction bases numbered 17, after V lost 6 bases and J lost 5 bases.

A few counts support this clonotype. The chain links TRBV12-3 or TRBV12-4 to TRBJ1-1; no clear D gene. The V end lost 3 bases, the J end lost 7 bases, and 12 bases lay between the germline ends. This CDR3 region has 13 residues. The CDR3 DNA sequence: TGTGCCAGCAGTTTGGGCGGGATACTTGAAGCTTTCTTT. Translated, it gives CASSLGGILEAFF.

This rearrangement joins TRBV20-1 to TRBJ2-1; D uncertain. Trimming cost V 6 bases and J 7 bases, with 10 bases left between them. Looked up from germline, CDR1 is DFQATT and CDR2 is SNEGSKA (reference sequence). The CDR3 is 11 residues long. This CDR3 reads CSAPAWNEQFF. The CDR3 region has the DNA TGCAGTGCGCCGGCGTGGAATGAGCAGTTCTTC.

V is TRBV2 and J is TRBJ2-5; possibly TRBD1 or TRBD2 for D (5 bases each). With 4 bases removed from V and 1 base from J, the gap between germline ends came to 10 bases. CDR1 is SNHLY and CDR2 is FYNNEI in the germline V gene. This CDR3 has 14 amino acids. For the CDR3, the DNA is TGTGCCAGCAGTGCAAGGGACGCCCAAGAGACCCAGTACTTC. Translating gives CASSARDAQETQYF.

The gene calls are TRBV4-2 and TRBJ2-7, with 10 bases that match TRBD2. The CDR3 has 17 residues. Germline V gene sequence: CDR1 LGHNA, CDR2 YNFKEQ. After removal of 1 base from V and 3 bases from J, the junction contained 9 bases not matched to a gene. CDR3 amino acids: CASSQVFEREGNYEQYF. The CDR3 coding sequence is TGTGCCAGCAGCCAAGTTTTCGAGCGGGAGGGGAACTACGAGCAGTACTTC.